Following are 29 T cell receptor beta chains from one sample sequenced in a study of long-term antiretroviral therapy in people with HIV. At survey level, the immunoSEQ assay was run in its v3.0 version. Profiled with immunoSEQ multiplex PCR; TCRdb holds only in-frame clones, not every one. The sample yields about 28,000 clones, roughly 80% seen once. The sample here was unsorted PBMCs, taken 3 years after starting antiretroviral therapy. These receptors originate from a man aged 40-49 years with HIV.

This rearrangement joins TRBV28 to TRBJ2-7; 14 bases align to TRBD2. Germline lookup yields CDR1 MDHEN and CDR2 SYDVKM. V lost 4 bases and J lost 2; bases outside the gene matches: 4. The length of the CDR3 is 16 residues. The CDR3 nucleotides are TGTGCCAGCAGTTCACGACTAGCGGGAGGGCCCTACGAGCAGTACTTC. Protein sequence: CASSSRLAGGPYEQYF.

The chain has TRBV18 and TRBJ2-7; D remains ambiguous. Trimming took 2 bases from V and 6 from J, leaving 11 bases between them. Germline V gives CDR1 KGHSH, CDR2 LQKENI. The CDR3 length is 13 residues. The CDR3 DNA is TGTGCCAGCTCACCAATAGAGGTCTCCGAGCAGTACTTC. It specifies CASSPIEVSEQYF.

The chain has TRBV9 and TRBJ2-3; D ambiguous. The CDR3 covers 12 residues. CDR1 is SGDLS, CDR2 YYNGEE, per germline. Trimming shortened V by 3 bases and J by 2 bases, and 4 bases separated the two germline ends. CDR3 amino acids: CASSDDTDTQYF. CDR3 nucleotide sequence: TGTGCCAGCAGCGACGACACAGATACGCAGTATTTT.

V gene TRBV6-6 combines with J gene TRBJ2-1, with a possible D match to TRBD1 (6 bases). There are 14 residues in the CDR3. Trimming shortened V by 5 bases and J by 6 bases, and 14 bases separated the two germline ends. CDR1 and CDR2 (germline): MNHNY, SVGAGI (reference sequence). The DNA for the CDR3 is TGTGCCAGCAGTCCCGGGACATCCCTCAATGAGCAGTTCTTC. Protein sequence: CASSPGTSLNEQFF.

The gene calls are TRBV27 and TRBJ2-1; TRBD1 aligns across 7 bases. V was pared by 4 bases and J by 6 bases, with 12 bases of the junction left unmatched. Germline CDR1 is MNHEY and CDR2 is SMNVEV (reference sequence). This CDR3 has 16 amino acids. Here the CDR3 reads CASSSTRTGLGNEQFF. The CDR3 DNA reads TGTGCCAGCAGTTCTACGCGGACAGGTTTAGGCAATGAGCAGTTCTTC.

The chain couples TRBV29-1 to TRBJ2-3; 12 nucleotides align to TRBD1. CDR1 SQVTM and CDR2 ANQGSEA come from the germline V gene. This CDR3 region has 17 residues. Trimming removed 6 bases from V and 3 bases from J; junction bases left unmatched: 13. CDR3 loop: CSVRGTGGKDETDTQYF. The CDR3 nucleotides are TGCAGCGTCCGCGGGACAGGGGGCAAGGATGAGACAGATACGCAGTATTTT.

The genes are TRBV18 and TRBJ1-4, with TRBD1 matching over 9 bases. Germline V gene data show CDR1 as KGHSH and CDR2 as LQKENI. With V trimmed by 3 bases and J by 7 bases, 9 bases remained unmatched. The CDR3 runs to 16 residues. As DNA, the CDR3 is TGTGCCAGCTCACCTGTCGCCGGGACAGGGAGTGAAAAACTGTTTTTT. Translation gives CASSPVAGTGSEKLFF.

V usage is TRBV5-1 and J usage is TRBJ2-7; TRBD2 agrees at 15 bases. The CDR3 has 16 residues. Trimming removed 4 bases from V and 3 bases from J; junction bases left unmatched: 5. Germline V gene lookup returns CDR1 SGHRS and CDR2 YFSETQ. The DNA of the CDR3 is TGCGCCAGCAGCGACGAGGGACTAGCGGGGGGCTACGAGCAGTACTTC. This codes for CASSDEGLAGGYEQYF.

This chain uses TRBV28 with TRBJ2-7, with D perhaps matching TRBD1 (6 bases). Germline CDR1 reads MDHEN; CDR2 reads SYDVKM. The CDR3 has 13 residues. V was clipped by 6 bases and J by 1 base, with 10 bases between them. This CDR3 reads CASRTGISYEQYF. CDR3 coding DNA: TGTGCCAGCAGAACAGGGATTTCCTACGAGCAGTACTTC.

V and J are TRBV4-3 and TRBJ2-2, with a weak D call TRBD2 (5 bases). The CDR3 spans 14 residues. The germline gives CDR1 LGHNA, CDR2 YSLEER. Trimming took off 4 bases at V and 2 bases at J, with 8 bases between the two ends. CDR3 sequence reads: CASSRSGNTGELFF. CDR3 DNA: TGCGCCAGCAGCCGAAGCGGAAACACCGGGGAGCTGTTTTTT.

CDR3 nucleotides: TGTGCCAGCAGCCAATGGGCCGTGAACACTGAAGCTTTCTTT. It codes for CASSQWAVNTEAFF. This chain uses TRBV9 with TRBJ1-1; D is unclear. Trimming left V 4 bases short and J 0 bases short, with 10 bases between. Germline V gives CDR1 SGDLS, CDR2 YYNGEE. The CDR3 has 14 residues.

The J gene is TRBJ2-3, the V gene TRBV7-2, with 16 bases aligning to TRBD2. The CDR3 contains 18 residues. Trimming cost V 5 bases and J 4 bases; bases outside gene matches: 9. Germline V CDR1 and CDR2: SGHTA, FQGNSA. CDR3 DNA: TGTGCCAGCAGCCCTCACGGGACTAGCGGGGGGGGATCAGATACGCAGTATTTT. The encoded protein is CASSPHGTSGGGSDTQYF. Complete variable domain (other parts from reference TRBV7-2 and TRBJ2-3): GAGVSQSPSNKVTEKGKDVELRCDPISGHTALYWYRQSLGQGLEFLIYFQGNSAPDKSGLPSDRFSAERTGGSVSTLTIQRTQQEDSAVYLCASSPHGTSGGGSDTQYFGPGTRLTVL.

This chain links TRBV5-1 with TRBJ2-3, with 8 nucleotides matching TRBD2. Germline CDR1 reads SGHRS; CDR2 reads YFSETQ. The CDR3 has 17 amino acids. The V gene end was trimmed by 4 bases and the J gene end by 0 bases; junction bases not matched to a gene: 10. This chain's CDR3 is CASSVQRGSTSTDTQYF. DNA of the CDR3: TGCGCCAGCAGCGTACAGCGGGGGTCTACTAGCACAGATACGCAGTATTTT.

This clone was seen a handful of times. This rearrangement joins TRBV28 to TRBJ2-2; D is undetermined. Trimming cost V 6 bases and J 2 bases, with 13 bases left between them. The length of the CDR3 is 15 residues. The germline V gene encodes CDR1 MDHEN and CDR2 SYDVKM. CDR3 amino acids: CASSWTELNTGELFF. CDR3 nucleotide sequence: TGTGCCAGCAGCTGGACGGAGCTAAACACCGGGGAGCTGTTTTTT.

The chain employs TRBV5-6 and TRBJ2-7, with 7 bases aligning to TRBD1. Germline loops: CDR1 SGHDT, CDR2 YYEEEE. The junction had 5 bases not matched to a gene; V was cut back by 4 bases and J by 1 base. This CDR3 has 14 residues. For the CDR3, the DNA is TGTGCCAGCAGCCTCGACAGGGCTTCCTACGAGCAGTACTTC. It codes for CASSLDRASYEQYF.

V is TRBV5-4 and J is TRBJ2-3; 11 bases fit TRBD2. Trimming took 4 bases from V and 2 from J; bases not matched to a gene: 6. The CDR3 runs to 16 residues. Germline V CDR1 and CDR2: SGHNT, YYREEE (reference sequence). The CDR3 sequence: CASSPGTSGHTDTQYF. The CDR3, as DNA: TGTGCCAGCAGCCCTGGGACTAGCGGCCACACAGATACGCAGTATTTT.

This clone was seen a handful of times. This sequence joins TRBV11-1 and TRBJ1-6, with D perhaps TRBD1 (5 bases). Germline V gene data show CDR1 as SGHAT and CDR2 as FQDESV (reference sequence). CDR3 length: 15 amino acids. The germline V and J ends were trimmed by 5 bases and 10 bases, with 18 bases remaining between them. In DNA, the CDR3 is TGTGCCAGCAGCCGCCGGACAAGCGGAGGATCACCCCTCCACTTT. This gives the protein CASSRRTSGGSPLHF.

The CDR3 DNA reads TGCGCCAGCAGCACACATCAGACTAGCACAGATACGCAGTATTTT. Translated: CASSTHQTSTDTQYF. This rearrangement joins TRBV5-1 to TRBJ2-3; D gene ambiguous. CDR1 SGHRS and CDR2 YFSETQ come from the germline V gene. V was cut by 4 bases and J by 0 bases, with 12 bases left in between. The CDR3 sequence is 15 residues long.

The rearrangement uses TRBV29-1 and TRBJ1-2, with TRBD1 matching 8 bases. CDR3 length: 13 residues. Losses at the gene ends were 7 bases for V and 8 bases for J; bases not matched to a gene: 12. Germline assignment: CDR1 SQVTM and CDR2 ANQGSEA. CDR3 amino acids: CSGRAGGAEGYTF. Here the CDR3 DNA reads TGCAGCGGGAGGGCAGGGGGCGCGGAAGGCTACACCTTC. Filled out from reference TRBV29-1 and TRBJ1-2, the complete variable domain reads SAVISQKPSRDICQRGTSLTIQCQVDSQVTMMFWYRQQPGQSLTLIATANQGSEATYESGFVIDKFPISRPNLTFSTLTVSNMSPEDSSIYLCSGRAGGAEGYTFGSGTRLTVV.

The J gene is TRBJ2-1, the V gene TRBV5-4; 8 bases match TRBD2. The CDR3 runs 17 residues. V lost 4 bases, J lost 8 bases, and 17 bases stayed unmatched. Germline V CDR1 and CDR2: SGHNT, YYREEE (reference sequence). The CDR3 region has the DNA TGTGCCAGCAGCCCTGAACCCGGAGCGGGAGTTGTATATGAGCAGTTCTTC. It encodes CASSPEPGAGVVYEQFF.

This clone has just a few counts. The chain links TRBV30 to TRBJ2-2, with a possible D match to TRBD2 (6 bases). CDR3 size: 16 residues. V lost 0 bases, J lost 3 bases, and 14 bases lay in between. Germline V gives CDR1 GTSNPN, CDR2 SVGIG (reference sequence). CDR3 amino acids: CAWSVDAPGDTGELFF. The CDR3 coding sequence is TGTGCCTGGAGTGTAGACGCCCCGGGAGACACCGGGGAGCTGTTTTTT.

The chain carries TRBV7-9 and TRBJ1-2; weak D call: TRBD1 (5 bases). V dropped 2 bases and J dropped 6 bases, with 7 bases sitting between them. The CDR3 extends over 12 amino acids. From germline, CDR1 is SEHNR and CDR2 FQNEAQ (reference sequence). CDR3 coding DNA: TGTGCCAGCAGCTTAAGGGGTCATGGCTACACCTTC. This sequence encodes CASSLRGHGYTF.

As DNA, the CDR3 is TGCAGCGTTGACTCTCCGGGTGCGCAGTATTTT. Translating it yields CSVDSPGAQYF. The V call is TRBV29-1, the J call TRBJ2-3; unclear D gene. The germline V and J ends were trimmed by 3 bases and 10 bases, with 11 bases remaining between them. The germline V gene encodes CDR1 SQVTM and CDR2 ANQGSEA. CDR3 length equals 11 residues.

This CDR3 reads CASSPRGVYEQYF. CDR3 coding DNA: TGTGCCAGTAGCCCTCGAGGGGTCTACGAGCAGTACTTC. The rearrangement uses TRBV19 and TRBJ2-7; D tentatively reads TRBD1 or TRBD2 (5 bases each). Trimming pared 6 bases from V and 3 bases from J, leaving 12 bases between. Germline CDR1 LNHDA, CDR2 SQIVND (reference sequence). The CDR3 sequence is 13 residues long. Based on the CDR3 plus reference TRBV19 and TRBJ2-7, the full variable domain is DGGITQSPKYLFRKEGQNVTLSCEQNLNHDAMYWYRQDPGQGLRLIYYSQIVNDFQKGDIAEGYSVSREKKESFPLTVTSAQKNPTAFYLCASSPRGVYEQYFGPGTRLTVT.

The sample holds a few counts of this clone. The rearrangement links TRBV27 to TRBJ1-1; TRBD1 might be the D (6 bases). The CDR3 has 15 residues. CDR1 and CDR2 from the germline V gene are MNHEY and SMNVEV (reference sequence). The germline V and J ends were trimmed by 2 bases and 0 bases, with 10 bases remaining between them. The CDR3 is CASSLRTAMNTEAFF. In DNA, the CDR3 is TGTGCCAGCAGTTTAAGGACAGCGATGAACACTGAAGCTTTCTTT.

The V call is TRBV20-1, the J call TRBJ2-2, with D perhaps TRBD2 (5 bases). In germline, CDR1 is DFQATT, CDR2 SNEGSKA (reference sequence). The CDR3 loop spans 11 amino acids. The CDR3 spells CSFEGIGELFF. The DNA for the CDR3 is TGCAGCTTTGAGGGTATCGGGGAGCTGTTTTTT.

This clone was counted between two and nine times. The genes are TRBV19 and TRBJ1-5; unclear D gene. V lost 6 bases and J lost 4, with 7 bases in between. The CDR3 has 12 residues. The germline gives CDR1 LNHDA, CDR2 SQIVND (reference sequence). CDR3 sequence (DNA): TGTGCCAGTAGGCAAACTAATCAGCCCCAGCATTTT. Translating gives CASRQTNQPQHF.

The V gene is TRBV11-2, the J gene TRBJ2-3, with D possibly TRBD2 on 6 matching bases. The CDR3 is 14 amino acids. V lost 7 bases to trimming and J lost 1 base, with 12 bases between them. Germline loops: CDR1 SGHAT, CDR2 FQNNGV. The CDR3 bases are TGTGCCAGCATGGAGAGCGGGCGCACAGATACGCAGTATTTT. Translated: CASMESGRTDTQYF.

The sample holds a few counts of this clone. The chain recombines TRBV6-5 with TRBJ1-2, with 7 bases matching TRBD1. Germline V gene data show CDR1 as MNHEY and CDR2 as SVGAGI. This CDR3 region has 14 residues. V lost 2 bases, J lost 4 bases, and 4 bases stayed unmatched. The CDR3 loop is CASSYTRQGYGYTF. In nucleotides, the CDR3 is TGTGCCAGCAGTTACACGCGACAGGGCTATGGCTACACCTTC.